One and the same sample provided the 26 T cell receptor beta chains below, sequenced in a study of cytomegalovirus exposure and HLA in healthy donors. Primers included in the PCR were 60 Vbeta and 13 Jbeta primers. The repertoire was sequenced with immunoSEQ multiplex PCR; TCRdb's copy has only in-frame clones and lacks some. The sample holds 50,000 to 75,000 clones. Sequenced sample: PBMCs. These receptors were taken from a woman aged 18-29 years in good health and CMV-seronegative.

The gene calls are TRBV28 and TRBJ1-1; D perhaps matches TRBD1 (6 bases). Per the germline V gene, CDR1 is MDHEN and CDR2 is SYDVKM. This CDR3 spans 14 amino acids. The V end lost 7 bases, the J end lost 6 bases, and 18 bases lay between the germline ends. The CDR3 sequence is CASTLQRGGAEAFF. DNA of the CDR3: TGTGCCAGCACCCTCCAGCGTGGGGGCGCTGAAGCTTTCTTT. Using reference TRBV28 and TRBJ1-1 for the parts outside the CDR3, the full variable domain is DVKVTQSSRYLVKRTGEKVFLECVQDMDHENMFWYRQDPGLGLRLIYFSYDVKMKEKGDIPEGYSVSREKKERFSLILESASTNQTSMYLCASTLQRGGAEAFFGQGTRLTVV.

This chain's CDR3 is CASSYSTSARNYEQYF. The DNA of the CDR3 is TGTGCCAGCAGTTACTCCACTAGCGCGAGAAACTACGAGCAGTACTTC. This chain joins TRBV6-5 and TRBJ2-7; 7 positions agree with TRBD2. The CDR3 is made up of 16 amino acids. Germline CDR1 and CDR2: MNHEY and SVGAGI. Germline trimming cut 0 bases from V and 3 bases from J; bases unmatched to any gene: 8.

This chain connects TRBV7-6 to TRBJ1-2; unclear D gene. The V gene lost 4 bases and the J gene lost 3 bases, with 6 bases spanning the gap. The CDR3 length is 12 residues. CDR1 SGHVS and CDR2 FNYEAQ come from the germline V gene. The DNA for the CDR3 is TGTGCCAGCAGCTACGGGGACTATGGCTACACCTTC. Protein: CASSYGDYGYTF.

The CDR3 reads CASSLSGLTEAFF. CDR3 bases: TGTGCCAGCAGCCTATCAGGGTTGACTGAAGCTTTCTTT. The chain links TRBV13 to TRBJ1-1; TRBD1 might be the D (5 bases). V lost 5 bases to trimming and J lost 5 bases, with 12 bases between them. Germline values: CDR1 PRHDT, CDR2 FYEKMQ (reference sequence). The CDR3 contains 13 residues.

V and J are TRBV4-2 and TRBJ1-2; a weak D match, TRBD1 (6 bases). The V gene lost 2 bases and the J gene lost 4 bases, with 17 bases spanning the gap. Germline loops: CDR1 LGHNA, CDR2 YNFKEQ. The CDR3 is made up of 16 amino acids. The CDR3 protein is CASSQKGTDRSYGYTF. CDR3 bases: TGTGCCAGCAGCCAAAAGGGAACGGACAGATCCTATGGCTACACCTTC.

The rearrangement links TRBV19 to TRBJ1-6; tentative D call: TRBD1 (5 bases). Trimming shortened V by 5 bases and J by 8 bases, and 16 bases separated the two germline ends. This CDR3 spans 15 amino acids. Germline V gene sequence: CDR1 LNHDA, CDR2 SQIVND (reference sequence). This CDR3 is CASSPFLGAHSPLHF. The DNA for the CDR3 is TGTGCCAGTAGTCCCTTTTTAGGGGCGCATTCACCCCTCCACTTT.

This CDR3 reads CATEGGAGGEQFF. The CDR3 coding sequence is TGTGCCACCGAGGGAGGGGCAGGTGGTGAGCAGTTCTTC. J is TRBJ2-1 and V is TRBV10-3; 7 nucleotides match TRBD2. The V and J ends lost 10 bases and 9 bases, in that order; junction bases with no gene match: 12. The CDR3 loop spans 13 amino acids. Germline V gives CDR1 ENHRY, CDR2 SYGVKD.

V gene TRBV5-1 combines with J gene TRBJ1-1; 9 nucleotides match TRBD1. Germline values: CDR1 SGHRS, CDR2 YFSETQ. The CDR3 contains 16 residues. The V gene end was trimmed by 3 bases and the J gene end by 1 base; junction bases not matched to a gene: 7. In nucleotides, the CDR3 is TGCGCCAGCAGCTGGGGGGACAGGGTGACGAACACTGAAGCTTTCTTT. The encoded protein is CASSWGDRVTNTEAFF.

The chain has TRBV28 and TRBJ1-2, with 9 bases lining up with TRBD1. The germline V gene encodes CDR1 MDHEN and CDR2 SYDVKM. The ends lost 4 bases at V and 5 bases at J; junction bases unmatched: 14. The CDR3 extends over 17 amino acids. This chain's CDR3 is CASSSSSRTGDLYGYTF. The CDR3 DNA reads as TGTGCCAGCAGTTCCTCAAGCAGGACAGGGGATCTATATGGCTACACCTTC.

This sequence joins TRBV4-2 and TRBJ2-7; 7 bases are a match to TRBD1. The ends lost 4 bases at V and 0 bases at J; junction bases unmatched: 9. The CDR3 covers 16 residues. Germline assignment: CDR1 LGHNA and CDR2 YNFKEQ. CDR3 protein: CASSLSQGSSSYEQYF. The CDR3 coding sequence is TGTGCCAGCAGCCTCTCACAGGGGTCCTCCTCCTACGAGCAGTACTTC.

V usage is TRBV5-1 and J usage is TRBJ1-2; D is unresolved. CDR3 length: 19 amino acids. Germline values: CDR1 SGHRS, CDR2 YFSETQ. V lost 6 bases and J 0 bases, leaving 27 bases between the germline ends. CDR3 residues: CASTNGLVLRDRANYGYTF. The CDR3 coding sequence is TGCGCCAGCACCAACGGTTTAGTTTTGCGCGATAGAGCTAACTATGGCTACACCTTC. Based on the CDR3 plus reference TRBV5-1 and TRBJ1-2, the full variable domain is KAGVTQTPRYLIKTRGQQVTLSCSPISGHRSVSWYQQTPGQGLQFLFEYFSETQRNKGNFPGRFSGRQFSNSRSEMNVSTLELGDSALYLCASTNGLVLRDRANYGYTFGSGTRLTVV.

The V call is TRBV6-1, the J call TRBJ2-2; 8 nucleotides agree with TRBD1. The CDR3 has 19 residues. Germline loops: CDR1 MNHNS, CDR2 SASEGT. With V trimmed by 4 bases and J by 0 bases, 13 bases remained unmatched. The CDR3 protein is CASSAAPGQAPTNTGELFF. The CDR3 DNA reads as TGTGCCAGCAGTGCGGCCCCGGGACAGGCCCCTACGAACACCGGGGAGCTGTTTTTT.

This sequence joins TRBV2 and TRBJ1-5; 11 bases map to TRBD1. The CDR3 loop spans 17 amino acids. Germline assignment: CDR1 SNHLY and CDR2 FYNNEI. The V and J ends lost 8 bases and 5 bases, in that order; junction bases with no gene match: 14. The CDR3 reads CASSWGQGGLLDQPQHF. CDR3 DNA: TGTGCCAGCTCCTGGGGACAGGGGGGTTTGTTGGATCAGCCCCAGCATTTT.

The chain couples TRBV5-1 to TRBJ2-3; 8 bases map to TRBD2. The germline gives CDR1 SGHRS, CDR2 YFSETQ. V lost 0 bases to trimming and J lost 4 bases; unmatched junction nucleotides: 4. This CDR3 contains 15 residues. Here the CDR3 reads CASSLEVGGADTQYF. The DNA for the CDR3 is TGCGCCAGCAGCTTGGAGGTCGGGGGGGCAGATACGCAGTATTTT.

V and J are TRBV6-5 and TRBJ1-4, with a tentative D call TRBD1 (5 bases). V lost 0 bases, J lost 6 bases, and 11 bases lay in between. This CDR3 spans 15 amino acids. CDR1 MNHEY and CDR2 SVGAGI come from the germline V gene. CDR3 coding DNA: TGTGCCAGCAGTTACTCGGCAGGGAGGTATGAAAAACTGTTTTTT. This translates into CASSYSAGRYEKLFF.

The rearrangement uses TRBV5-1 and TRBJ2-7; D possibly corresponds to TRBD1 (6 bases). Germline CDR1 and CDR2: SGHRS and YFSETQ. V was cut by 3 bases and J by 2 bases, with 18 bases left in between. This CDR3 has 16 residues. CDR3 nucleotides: TGCGCCAGCAGCTCATACCCGGGACAAACGACCTACGAGCAGTACTTC. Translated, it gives CASSSYPGQTTYEQYF.

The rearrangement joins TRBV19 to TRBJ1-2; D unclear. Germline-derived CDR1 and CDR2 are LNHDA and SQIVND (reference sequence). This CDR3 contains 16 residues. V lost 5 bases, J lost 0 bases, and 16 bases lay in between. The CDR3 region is CASSRDPWASNYGYTF. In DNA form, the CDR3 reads TGTGCCAGTAGTCGTGATCCGTGGGCCTCTAACTATGGCTACACCTTC.

As DNA, the CDR3 is TGTGCCACTTACAGCTCTGGAAACACCATATATTTT. Translation gives CATYSSGNTIYF. This chain connects TRBV6-5 to TRBJ1-3, with D unresolved. The CDR3 length is 12 residues. Trimming cost V 10 bases and J 0 bases, with 7 bases left between them. Germline V gene lookup returns CDR1 MNHEY and CDR2 SVGAGI.

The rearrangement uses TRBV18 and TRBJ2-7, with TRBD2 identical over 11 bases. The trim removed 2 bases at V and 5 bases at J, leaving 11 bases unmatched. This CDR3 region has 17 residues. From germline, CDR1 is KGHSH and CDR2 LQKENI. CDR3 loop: CASSPSLSGGAGDEQYF. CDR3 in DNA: TGTGCCAGCTCACCATCTCTTAGCGGGGGGGCCGGTGACGAGCAGTACTTC.

The CDR3 nucleotides read TGTGCCAGCAGCTTAGTGGGGGCTAACACTGAAGCTTTCTTT. It is translated as CASSLVGANTEAFF. This chain connects TRBV7-2 to TRBJ1-1, with a possible D match to TRBD1 (6 bases). Between the trimmed V and J ends, which lost 1 base and 2 bases, there was a span of 8 bases. Germline V gives CDR1 SGHTA, CDR2 FQGNSA. The CDR3 is 14 amino acids. Full variable domain (missing parts from reference TRBV7-2 and TRBJ1-1): GAGVSQSPSNKVTEKGKDVELRCDPISGHTALYWYRQSLGQGLEFLIYFQGNSAPDKSGLPSDRFSAERTGGSVSTLTIQRTQQEDSAVYLCASSLVGANTEAFFGQGTRLTVV.

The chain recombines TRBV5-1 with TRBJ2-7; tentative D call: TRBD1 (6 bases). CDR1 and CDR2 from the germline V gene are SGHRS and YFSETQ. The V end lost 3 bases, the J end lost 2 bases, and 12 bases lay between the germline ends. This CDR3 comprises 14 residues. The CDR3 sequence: CASSYRDNAYEQYF. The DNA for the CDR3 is TGCGCCAGCAGCTACCGGGACAACGCCTACGAGCAGTACTTC. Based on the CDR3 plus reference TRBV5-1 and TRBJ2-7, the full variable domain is KAGVTQTPRYLIKTRGQQVTLSCSPISGHRSVSWYQQTPGQGLQFLFEYFSETQRNKGNFPGRFSGRQFSNSRSEMNVSTLELGDSALYLCASSYRDNAYEQYFGPGTRLTVT.

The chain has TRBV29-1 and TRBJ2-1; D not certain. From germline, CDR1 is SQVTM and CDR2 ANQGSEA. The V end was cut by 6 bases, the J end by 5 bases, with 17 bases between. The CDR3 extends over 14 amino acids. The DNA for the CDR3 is TGCAGCGTGCGCATAACCCTCCGGGACAATGAGCAGTTCTTC. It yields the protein CSVRITLRDNEQFF.

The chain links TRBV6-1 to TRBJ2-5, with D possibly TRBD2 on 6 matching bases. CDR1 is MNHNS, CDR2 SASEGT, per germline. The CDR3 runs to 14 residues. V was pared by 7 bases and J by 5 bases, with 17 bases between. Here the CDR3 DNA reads TGTGCCAGCACCCTAAGGGAGGCGGGGGAGACCCAGTACTTC. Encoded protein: CASTLREAGETQYF.

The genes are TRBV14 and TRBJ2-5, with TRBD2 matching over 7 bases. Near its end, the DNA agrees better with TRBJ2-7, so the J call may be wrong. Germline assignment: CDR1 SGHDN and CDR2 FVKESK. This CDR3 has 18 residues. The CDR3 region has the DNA TGTGCCAGCAGCCCCCTACAGCAACTAACGGGAGGCTCCTACGAGCAGTACTTC. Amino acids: CASSPLQQLTGGSYEQYF.

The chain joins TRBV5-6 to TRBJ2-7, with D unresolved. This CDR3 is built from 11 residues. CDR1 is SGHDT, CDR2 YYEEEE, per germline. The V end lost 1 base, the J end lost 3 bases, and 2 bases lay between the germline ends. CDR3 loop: CASSLHYEQYF. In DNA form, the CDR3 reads TGTGCCAGCAGCTTGCACTACGAGCAGTACTTC.

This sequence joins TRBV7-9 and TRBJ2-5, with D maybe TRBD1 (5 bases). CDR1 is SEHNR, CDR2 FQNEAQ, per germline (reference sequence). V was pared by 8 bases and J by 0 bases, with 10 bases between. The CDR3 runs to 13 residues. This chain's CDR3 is CASGASYQETQYF. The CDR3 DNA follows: TGTGCCAGCGGGGCGTCTTACCAAGAGACCCAGTACTTC.